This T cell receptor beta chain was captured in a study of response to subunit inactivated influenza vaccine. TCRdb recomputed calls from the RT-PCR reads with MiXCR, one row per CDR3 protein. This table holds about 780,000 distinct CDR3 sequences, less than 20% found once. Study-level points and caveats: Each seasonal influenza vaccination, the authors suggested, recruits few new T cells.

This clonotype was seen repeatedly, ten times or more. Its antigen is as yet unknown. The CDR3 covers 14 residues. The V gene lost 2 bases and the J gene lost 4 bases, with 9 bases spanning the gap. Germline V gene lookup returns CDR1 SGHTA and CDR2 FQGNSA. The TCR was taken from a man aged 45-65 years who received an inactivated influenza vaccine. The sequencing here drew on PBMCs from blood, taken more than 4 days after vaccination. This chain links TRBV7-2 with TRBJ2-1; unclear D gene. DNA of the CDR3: TGTGCCAGCAGCTTATCCCCTGGATACAATGAGCAGTTCTTC. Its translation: CASSLSPGYNEQFF.